The clone carrying this T cell receptor beta chain came up many times. The junction had 7 bases not matched to a gene; V was cut back by 3 bases and J by 5 bases. Germline V gives CDR1 LGHNA, CDR2 YNFKEQ. The length of the CDR3 is 16 residues. The data belong to a study of T cell repertoires in cytomegalovirus infection. TCRdb redid the calling of the reads with MiXCR, one entry per CDR3 protein. The sample holds 300,000 or so distinct CDR3 sequences, roughly a tenth seen once. The TCR originated in a human donor in good health (CMV status not recorded). Some clones in this sample may be carry-over from other donors' samples. Material for sequencing was PBMCs. The genes are TRBV4-2 and TRBJ2-4, with 10 bases that match TRBD2. CDR3 protein: CASSHPTSGEQNIQYF. CDR3 nucleotide sequence: TGTGCCAGCAGCCATCCCACTAGCGGGGAGCAAAACATTCAGTACTTC.